Following are 26 T cell receptor beta chains from one sample sequenced in a study of cytomegalovirus exposure and HLA in healthy donors. Primers included in the PCR were 60 Vbeta and 13 Jbeta primers. Clones were read by immunoSEQ multiplex PCR, and TCRdb kept only the in-frame ones, dropping some. The sample has approximately 160,000 clones; 55% to 70% are singletons. Sequencing input: PBMCs. These receptors originate from a woman in her thirties or forties in good health and CMV-seropositive.

This clone has only one observation. The J gene is TRBJ2-1, the V gene TRBV2, with TRBD1 identical over 11 bases. V was pared by 6 bases and J by 4 bases, with 5 bases of the junction left unmatched. This CDR3 region has 15 residues. Germline assignment: CDR1 SNHLY and CDR2 FYNNEI. CDR3 DNA sequence: TGTGCCAGCAGACTCGGACAGGGGGCTTACAATGAGCAGTTCTTC. Amino acids: CASRLGQGAYNEQFF.

The gene calls are TRBV4-3 and TRBJ2-1; 10 bases are shared with TRBD2. Germline lookup yields CDR1 LGHNA and CDR2 YSLEER. This CDR3 is built from 18 residues. V gave up 0 bases and J gave up 0 bases; unmatched junction bases: 5. The CDR3 nucleotides read TGCGCCAGCAGCCAAGAGCAGGCTAGCGGGAGCTCCTACAATGAGCAGTTCTTC. Translation gives CASSQEQASGSSYNEQFF.

This clone was seen more than once but under ten times. This rearrangement joins TRBV5-4 to TRBJ1-2, with D uncertain. CDR3 length equals 15 residues. Trimming left V 3 bases short and J 7 bases short, with 19 bases between. The germline V gene encodes CDR1 SGHNT and CDR2 YYREEE (reference sequence). CDR3 region: CASSSALVGAGGYTF. The CDR3 coding sequence is TGTGCCAGCAGCTCCGCGCTGGTGGGCGCAGGTGGCTACACCTTC. The full variable domain, with the rest looked up from reference TRBV5-4 and TRBJ1-2, is ETGVTQSPTHLIKTRGQQVTLRCSSQSGHNTVSWYQQALGQGPQFIFQYYREEENGRGNFPPRFSGLQFPNYSSELNVNALELDDSALYLCASSSALVGAGGYTFGSGTRLTVV.

This chain joins TRBV5-4 and TRBJ2-7; D might be TRBD2 (5 bases). The V end was cut by 1 base, the J end by 6 bases, with 8 bases between. The CDR3 covers 12 residues. CDR1 SGHNT and CDR2 YYREEE come from the germline V gene (reference sequence). The CDR3 DNA sequence: TGTGCCAGCAGCTTGTTAGGGAGCGAGCAGTACTTC. Protein: CASSLLGSEQYF.

This clone has more than one count but fewer than ten. This chain links TRBV7-2 with TRBJ2-2; 7 bases fit TRBD1. The germline V gene has CDR1 SGHTA and CDR2 FQGNSA. CDR3 length: 16 residues. The trim removed 5 bases at V and 5 bases at J, leaving 11 bases unmatched. CDR3 sequence: CASSTHRQGSTGELFF. CDR3 nucleotides: TGTGCCAGCAGCACTCACAGACAGGGTTCGACCGGGGAGCTGTTTTTT.

The rearrangement uses TRBV19 and TRBJ2-1; 9 nucleotides match TRBD1. V gave up 4 bases and J gave up 5 bases; unmatched junction bases: 3. The germline CDR1 and CDR2 sequences are LNHDA and SQIVND (reference sequence). CDR3 length equals 14 residues. The CDR3 is CASSRTGVDNEQFF. The CDR3 bases are TGTGCCAGTAGTAGGACAGGGGTGGACAATGAGCAGTTCTTC. The variable domain in full, with the rest retrieved from reference TRBV19 and TRBJ2-1, is DGGITQSPKYLFRKEGQNVTLSCEQNLNHDAMYWYRQDPGQGLRLIYYSQIVNDFQKGDIAEGYSVSREKKESFPLTVTSAQKNPTAFYLCASSRTGVDNEQFFGPGTRLTVL.

As to this clone: A read error may account for a junction end that differs from germline. This chain joins TRBV7-9 and TRBJ1-5; 7 bases agree with TRBD1. Germline V gene sequence: CDR1 SEHNR, CDR2 FQNEAQ (reference sequence). The CDR3 runs 14 residues. The CDR3 loop reads CSSSLVGTDQPQHF. In nucleotides, the CDR3 is TGTTCCAGCAGCTTAGTTGGGACAGATCAGCCCCAGCATTTT.

This chain uses TRBV7-6 with TRBJ2-1; 10 bases fit TRBD2. With 5 bases clipped from V and 8 bases from J, the junction kept 12 bases outside the gene matches. Germline V gene lookup returns CDR1 SGHVS and CDR2 FNYEAQ. The CDR3 consists of 16 residues. The CDR3: CASSPDLAGEGDEQFF. The CDR3 bases are TGTGCCAGCAGCCCAGACCTAGCGGGAGAAGGCGATGAGCAGTTCTTC.

The V call is TRBV21-1, the J call TRBJ2-1; the table calls TRBD1, which could not be checked here. TRBV21-1 is labeled a pseudogene. The CDR3 loop spans 15 amino acids. CDR3 sequence: CASSKPRGITDEQFF. Here the CDR3 DNA reads TGTGCCAGCAGCAAGCCCAGGGGTATCACCGATGAGCAGTTCTTC.

This clone has just a few counts. The chain joins TRBV28 to TRBJ2-5; 7 positions match TRBD2. The germline CDR1 and CDR2 sequences are MDHEN and SYDVKM. The V gene end was trimmed by 6 bases and the J gene end by 2 bases; junction bases not matched to a gene: 18. The CDR3 consists of 18 residues. The CDR3 nucleotides are TGTGCCAGCAGCCAAGAGGCTGGTAGCGGGTTTTTTCAAGAGACCCAGTACTTC. It encodes CASSQEAGSGFFQETQYF.

This clone was seen only once. The gene calls are TRBV4-2 and TRBJ2-7; no reliable D call. Germline V lookup: CDR1 LGHNA, CDR2 YNFKEQ. Trimming stripped 0 bases from V and 5 bases from J, with 5 bases between. This CDR3 region has 12 residues. For the CDR3, the DNA is TGTGCCAGCAGCCAAGAAAGCGACGAGCAGTACTTC. Amino acids: CASSQESDEQYF.

This chain links TRBV7-6 with TRBJ2-7, with 7 bases that match TRBD2. This CDR3 has 15 residues. J gave up 2 bases and V 5 bases, and 9 bases lay outside the gene matches. Germline assignment: CDR1 SGHVS and CDR2 FNYEAQ. The CDR3 sequence is CASSPGIAGPYEQYF. CDR3 DNA sequence: TGTGCCAGCAGCCCTGGGATAGCGGGCCCCTACGAGCAGTACTTC.

J is TRBJ1-1 and V is TRBV28; 9 bases match TRBD1. This CDR3 contains 13 residues. Trimming took 9 bases from V and 1 from J; bases not matched to a gene: 3. The V gene's germline CDR1 is MDHEN and CDR2 SYDVKM. CDR3 amino acids: CASTGGKNTEAFF. The CDR3 DNA reads TGTGCCAGTACAGGGGGCAAGAACACTGAAGCTTTCTTT.

This chain uses TRBV7-3 with TRBJ2-3, with a possible D match to TRBD1 (7 bases). The V gene's germline CDR1 is SGHTA and CDR2 FQGTGA. V shed 3 bases and J shed 4 bases, with 14 bases lying between them. The CDR3 is 15 amino acids. As DNA, the CDR3 is TGTGCCAGCAGCTTCGCGGGACAGATCGCAGATACGCAGTATTTT. Translated: CASSFAGQIADTQYF. The full variable domain, its missing parts supplied by reference TRBV7-3 and TRBJ2-3, is GAGVSQTPSNKVTEKGKYVELRCDPISGHTALYWYRQSLGQGPEFLIYFQGTGAADDSGLPNDRFFAVRPEGSVSTLKIQRTERGDSAVYLCASSFAGQIADTQYFGPGTRLTVL.

Concerning this clone itself: The limits of the CDR3 on the DNA are not certain, so only TCRdb's listed CDR3 is given. The chain combines TRBV12-2 with TRBJ2-4; TRBD2 is taken as the D call from the table, unchecked against the DNA. TRBV12-2 has pseudogene status. Counting both end residues, the CDR3 totals 22 amino acids. The CDR3 reads CASRQAPVQKHSVLRPEGIQYF.

V is TRBV5-1 and J is TRBJ2-2; D is possibly TRBD2 (6 bases). Germline-derived CDR1 and CDR2 are SGHRS and YFSETQ. This CDR3 spans 14 amino acids. Between the trimmed V and J ends, which lost 4 bases and 2 bases, there was a span of 9 bases. CDR3 nucleotide sequence: TGCGCCAGCAGCCAGGGACTCAACACCGGGGAGCTGTTTTTT. Translated: CASSQGLNTGELFF.

The chain combines TRBV7-2 with TRBJ2-7; 8 positions agree with TRBD2. The CDR3 is 18 residues long. Germline CDR1 and CDR2: SGHTA and FQGNSA. The J segment lost 5 bases and the V segment lost 6 bases, leaving 21 bases of the junction unmatched. CDR3: CASSKTLGQGLVGNEQYF. The CDR3 nucleotides are TGTGCCAGCAGTAAAACGCTAGGGCAGGGACTAGTTGGGAACGAGCAGTACTTC.

The rearrangement links TRBV2 to TRBJ1-3, with D unclear. Trimming removed 7 bases from V and 3 bases from J, with 13 bases in between. Looked up from germline, CDR1 is SNHLY and CDR2 is FYNNEI. This CDR3 contains 14 residues. CDR3 protein: CASTGLEGGNTIYF. CDR3 sequence (DNA): TGTGCCAGCACCGGGTTAGAGGGTGGAAACACCATATATTTT. Based on the CDR3 plus reference TRBV2 and TRBJ1-3, the full variable domain is EPEVTQTPSHQVTQMGQEVILRCVPISNHLYFYWYRQILGQKVEFLVSFYNNEISEKSEIFDDQFSVERPDGSNFTLKIRSTKLEDSAMYFCASTGLEGGNTIYFGEGSWLTVV.

V usage is TRBV27 and J usage is TRBJ1-5; 9 positions match TRBD1. This CDR3 contains 15 residues. V trimming: 8 bases; J trimming: 5 bases; junction bases outside the gene matches: 10. CDR1 and CDR2 from the germline V gene are MNHEY and SMNVEV (reference sequence). CDR3 amino acids: CASQRGTGNYQPQHF. CDR3 DNA sequence: TGTGCCAGCCAAAGAGGGACAGGGAATTATCAGCCCCAGCATTTT.

This clone was seen only a few times. The J gene is TRBJ1-2, the V gene TRBV27; 10 bases fit TRBD1. Trimming took 5 bases from V and 6 from J; bases not matched to a gene: 6. CDR3 length: 14 amino acids. Germline assignment: CDR1 MNHEY and CDR2 SMNVEV (reference sequence). CDR3: CASSPRTGGDGYTF. In DNA, the CDR3 is TGTGCCAGCAGTCCCAGGACAGGGGGGGATGGCTACACCTTC.

V and J are TRBV28 and TRBJ2-7; 9 bases align to TRBD1. Germline V gene lookup returns CDR1 MDHEN and CDR2 SYDVKM. V was pared by 4 bases and J by 5 bases, with 9 bases of the junction left unmatched. This CDR3 comprises 15 residues. CDR3 nucleotides: TGTGCCAGCAGTTCCCCGGGACAGGGTAGCCACGAGCAGTACTTC. Translated: CASSSPGQGSHEQYF.

Turning to this clone: A read error may produce the germline difference seen at one junction end. The V gene is TRBV6-6, the J gene TRBJ1-2; 7 bases line up with TRBD1. The CDR3 contains 14 residues. Germline V gene lookup returns CDR1 MNHNY and CDR2 SVGAGI (reference sequence). The CDR3 DNA reads TGTGCCAGCTTTGGAGGGGACAGTAACTATGGCTACCCCTTC. Translated: CASFGGDSNYGYPF.

The chain uses TRBV28 and TRBJ2-4, with D possibly TRBD1 on 5 matching bases. Trimming left V 4 bases short and J 1 base short, with 11 bases between. The CDR3 totals 15 residues. From germline, CDR1 is MDHEN and CDR2 SYDVKM. The CDR3: CASSSQGTAKNIQYF. For the CDR3, the DNA is TGTGCCAGCAGTTCGCAGGGAACGGCCAAAAACATTCAGTACTTC.

The chain couples TRBV4-2 to TRBJ1-4; D is perhaps TRBD1 (5 bases). Germline V CDR1 and CDR2: LGHNA, YNFKEQ. The CDR3 is 15 residues long. Trimming removed 0 bases from V and 4 bases from J, with 9 bases in between. CDR3 coding DNA: TGTGCCAGCAGCCAAGAGGGGGGGTGTAATGAAAAACTGTTTTTT. Its protein is CASSQEGGCNEKLFF.

This clone is a singleton in its sample. This chain joins TRBV6-5 and TRBJ2-7, with 14 bases matching TRBD2. Germline V CDR1 and CDR2: MNHEY, SVGAGI. The CDR3 has 14 amino acids. The junction had 2 bases not matched to a gene; V was cut back by 6 bases and J by 4 bases. CDR3 sequence (DNA): TGTGCCAGCAGACGACTAGCGGGAGGGTACGAGCAGTACTTC. The encoded protein is CASRRLAGGYEQYF.

The chain carries TRBV10-3 and TRBJ1-4, with 7 bases lining up with TRBD1. J gave up 8 bases and V 6 bases, and 6 bases lay outside the gene matches. The CDR3 is 13 amino acids. The germline V gene has CDR1 ENHRY and CDR2 SYGVKD. CDR3 DNA: TGTGCCATCAGAGGGGGCGAGGGGGAAAAACTGTTTTTT. It encodes CAIRGGEGEKLFF.